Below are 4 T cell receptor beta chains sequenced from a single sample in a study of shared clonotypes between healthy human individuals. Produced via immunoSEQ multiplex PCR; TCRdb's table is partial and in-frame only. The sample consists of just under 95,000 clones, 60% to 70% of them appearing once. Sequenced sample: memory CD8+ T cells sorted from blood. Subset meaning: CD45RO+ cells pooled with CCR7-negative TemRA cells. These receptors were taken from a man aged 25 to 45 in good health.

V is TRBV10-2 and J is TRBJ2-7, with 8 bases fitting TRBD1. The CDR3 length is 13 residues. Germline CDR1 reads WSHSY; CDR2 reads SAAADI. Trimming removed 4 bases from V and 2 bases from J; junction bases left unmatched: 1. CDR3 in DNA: TGCGCCAGCAGTGCAGGGGGCGCCTACGAGCAGTACTTC. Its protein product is CASSAGGAYEQYF.

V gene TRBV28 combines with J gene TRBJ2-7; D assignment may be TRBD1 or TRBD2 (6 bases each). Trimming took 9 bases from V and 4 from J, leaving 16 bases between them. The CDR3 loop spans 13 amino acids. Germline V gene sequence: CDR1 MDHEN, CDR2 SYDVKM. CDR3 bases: TGTGCCAGTGAACAGGGAGGATTATACGAGCAGTACTTC. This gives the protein CASEQGGLYEQYF.

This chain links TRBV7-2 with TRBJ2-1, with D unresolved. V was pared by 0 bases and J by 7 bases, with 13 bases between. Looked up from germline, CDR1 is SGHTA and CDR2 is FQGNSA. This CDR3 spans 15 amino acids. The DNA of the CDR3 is TGTGCCAGCAGCTTAGCGCAGGCCCCTTTTAATGAGCAGTTCTTC. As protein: CASSLAQAPFNEQFF.

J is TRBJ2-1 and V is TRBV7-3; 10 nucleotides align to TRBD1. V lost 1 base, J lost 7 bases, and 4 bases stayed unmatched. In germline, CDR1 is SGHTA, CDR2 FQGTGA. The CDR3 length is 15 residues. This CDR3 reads CASSLRQGARNEQFF. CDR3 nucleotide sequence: TGTGCCAGCAGCTTAAGACAGGGGGCCCGAAATGAGCAGTTCTTC. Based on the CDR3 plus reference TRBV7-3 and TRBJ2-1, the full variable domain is GAGVSQTPSNKVTEKGKYVELRCDPISGHTALYWYRQSLGQGPEFLIYFQGTGAADDSGLPNDRFFAVRPEGSVSTLKIQRTERGDSAVYLCASSLRQGARNEQFFGPGTRLTVL.